This T cell receptor (beta chain) was documented in a study of lymphopenia after photon versus proton radiotherapy. Assay used: immunoSEQ multiplex PCR; TCRdb lists only in-frame clones, some missing. The data show 50,000 to 70,000 clones, about 85% seen once. A word on this clone: Its antigen is unidentified.

Study-level points and caveats: Post-nadir TCR diversity decline inversely tracked overall survival among those who died. Oligoclonal CD8+ Temra expansion after nadir drove photon patients' diversity drop. Authors raise, but do not show, better survival with proton therapy. Photon-treated patients lost naive T cells and TCR diversity; proton-treated stayed stable.

Sequencing used peripheral blood, obtained from a patient treated with proton-based radiotherapy. The receptor was isolated from a man at least 80 years old with esophageal cancer.

DNA for the CDR3: TGTGCCAGCAGCTTTTTCAGCCAAGAGACCCAGTACTTC. Amino acid sequence: CASSFFSQETQYF. The rearrangement uses TRBV5-6 and TRBJ2-5; D is uncertain. CDR1 is SGHDT and CDR2 is YYEEEE in the germline V gene. This CDR3 has 13 amino acids. V lost 2 bases and J 1 base, leaving 6 bases between the germline ends.